This TCR beta chain was captured in a study of blood T cell repertoires in COVID-19. Sequencing was performed with immunoSEQ multiplex PCR; in TCRdb, only in-frame clones are kept and a portion is missing. The table shows around 26,000 clones, with around nine tenths occurring only once. V was shortened by 7 bases and J by 3 bases, with 19 bases between the two germline ends. From germline, CDR1 is LGHDT and CDR2 YNNKEL (reference sequence). The CDR3 sequence is 16 residues long. The rearrangement joins TRBV3-1 (or the pseudogene TRBV3-2) to TRBJ2-1; TRBD2 is a possible D gene (6 bases). What was sequenced was peripheral blood. The TCR was taken from a human donor in a cohort sampled during active COVID-19. CDR3 sequence (DNA): TGTGCCAGCACCATAGGGGCGGGGCGCCTCTACAATGAGCAGTTCTTC. It codes for CASTIGAGRLYNEQFF.